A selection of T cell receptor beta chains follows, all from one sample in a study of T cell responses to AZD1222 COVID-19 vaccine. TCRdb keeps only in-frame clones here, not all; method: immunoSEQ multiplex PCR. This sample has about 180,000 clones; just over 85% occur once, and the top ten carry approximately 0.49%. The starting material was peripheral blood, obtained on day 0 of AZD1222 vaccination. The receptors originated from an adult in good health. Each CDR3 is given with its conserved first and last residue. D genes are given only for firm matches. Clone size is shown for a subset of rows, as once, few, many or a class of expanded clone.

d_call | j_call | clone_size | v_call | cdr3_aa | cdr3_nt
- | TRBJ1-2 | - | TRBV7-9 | CASTFQGPGGYGYTF | TGTGCCAGCACCTTCCAAGGCCCCGGCGGTTATGGCTACACCTTC
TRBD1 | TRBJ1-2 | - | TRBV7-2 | CASSHNGQGLYGYTF | TGTGCCAGCAGCCACAACGGACAGGGACTCTATGGCTACACCTTC
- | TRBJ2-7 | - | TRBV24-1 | CATSDPSTEQYF | TGTGCCACCAGTGACCCCTCCACTGAGCAGTACTTC
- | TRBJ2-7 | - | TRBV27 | CASSSRQGGYPYEQYF | TGTGCCAGCAGTTCTCGACAGGGAGGGTACCCCTACGAGCAGTACTTC
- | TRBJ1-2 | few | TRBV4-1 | CASSQDYQGYTF | TGCGCCAGCAGCCAAGATTACCAAGGCTACACCTTC
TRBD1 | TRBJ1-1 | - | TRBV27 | CASSSRGRTTEAFF | TGTGCCAGCAGTTCCAGGGGGCGGACGACTGAAGCTTTCTTT
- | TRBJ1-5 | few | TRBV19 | CASSKYRDSRGYQPQHF | TGTGCCAGTAGTAAGTACCGTGACAGTCGTGGTTATCAGCCCCAGCATTTT
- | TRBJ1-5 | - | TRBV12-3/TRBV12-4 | CASSLEGGPQHF | TGTGCCAGCAGTTTAGAGGGTGGGCCCCAGCATTTT
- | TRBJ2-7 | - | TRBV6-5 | CASSRYRVGDYEQYF | TGTGCCAGCAGCCGTTACAGGGTAGGGGACTACGAGCAGTACTTC
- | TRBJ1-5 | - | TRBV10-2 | CASRDGYSNQPQHF | TGCGCCAGCCGGGACGGCTATAGCAATCAGCCCCAGCATTTT
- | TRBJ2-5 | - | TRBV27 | CASISQRGNQETQYF | TGTGCCAGCATCTCTCAAAGGGGTAACCAAGAGACCCAGTACTTC
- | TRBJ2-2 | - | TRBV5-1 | CASSLDGATGELFF | TGCGCCAGCAGCTTGGACGGGGCCACCGGGGAGCTGTTTTTT
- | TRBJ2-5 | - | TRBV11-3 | CASSLRAGETQYF | TGTGCCAGCAGCCTCAGGGCAGGGGAGACCCAGTACTTC
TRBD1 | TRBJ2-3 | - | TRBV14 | CASSQEYRDRDTDTQYF | TGTGCCAGCAGCCAAGAGTACCGGGACAGAGACACAGATACGCAGTATTTT
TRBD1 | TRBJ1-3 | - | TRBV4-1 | CASSLGTASGNTIYF | TGCGCCAGCAGCCTTGGGACAGCTTCTGGAAACACCATATATTTT
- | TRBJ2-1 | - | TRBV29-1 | CSVDRGRVGNEQFF | TGCAGCGTTGATAGGGGAAGGGTTGGCAATGAGCAGTTCTTC
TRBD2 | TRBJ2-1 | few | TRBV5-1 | CASSLEGGSSGSLSNEQFF | TGCGCCAGCAGCTTGGAGGGGGGAAGTAGCGGGAGTTTAAGCAATGAGCAGTTCTTC
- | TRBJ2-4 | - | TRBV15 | CATSRDPGQINIQYF | TGTGCCACCAGCAGAGATCCTGGACAAATAAACATTCAGTACTTC
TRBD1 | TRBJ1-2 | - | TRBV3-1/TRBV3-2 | CASSQDPTGIYGYTF | TGTGCCAGCAGCCAAGATCCGACAGGGATCTATGGCTACACCTTC
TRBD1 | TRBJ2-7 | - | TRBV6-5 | CASSYWTGPGYEQYF | TGTGCCAGCAGTTACTGGACAGGGCCGGGATACGAGCAGTACTTC
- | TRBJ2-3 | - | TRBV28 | CASSSPGGRSTDTQYF | TGTGCCAGCAGTTCCCCCGGGGGACGGAGCACAGATACGCAGTATTTT
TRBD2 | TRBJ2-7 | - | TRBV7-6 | CASSLARASGRHEQYF | TGTGCCAGCAGCTTAGCGCGGGCTAGCGGGAGGCACGAGCAGTACTTC
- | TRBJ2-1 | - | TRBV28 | CASSPPGGWVGNLPPTVHEQFF | TGTGCCAGCAGTCCCCCCGGCGGCTGGGTAGGAAACCTCCCCCCTACAGTCCATGAGCAGTTCTTC
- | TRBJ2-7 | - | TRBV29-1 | CSGEWGYEQYF | TGCAGCGGGGAATGGGGCTACGAGCAGTACTTC
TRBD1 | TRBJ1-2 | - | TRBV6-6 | CASSRRTGGPAYDYTF | TGTGCCAGCAGTCGACGGACAGGGGGCCCCGCCTATGACTACACCTTC
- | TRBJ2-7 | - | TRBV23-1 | CASSQPGGRGPSSYEQYF | TGCGCCAGCAGTCAACCAGGTGGGCGGGGCCCTAGCTCCTACGAGCAGTACTTC
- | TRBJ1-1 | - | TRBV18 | CASSPNTGLENTEAFF | TGTGCCAGCTCACCAAACACAGGGCTAGAGAACACTGAAGCTTTCTTT
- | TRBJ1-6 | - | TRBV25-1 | CASNIAGPDNSPLHF | TGTGCCAGCAATATTGCGGGACCGGATAATTCACCCCTCCACTTT
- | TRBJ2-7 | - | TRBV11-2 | CASSPGQGQYF | TGTGCCAGCAGCCCGGGCCAGGGGCAGTACTTC
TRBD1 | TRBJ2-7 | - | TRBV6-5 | CASSSGQGRVYEQYF | TGTGCCAGCAGTTCTGGACAGGGTAGGGTGTACGAGCAGTACTTC
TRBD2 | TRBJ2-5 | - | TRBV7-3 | CASSISGGYQETQYF | TGTGCCAGCAGCATTAGCGGGGGGTACCAAGAGACCCAGTACTTC
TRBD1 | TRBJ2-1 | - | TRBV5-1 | CASRGGQGLGEQFF | TGCGCCAGCAGGGGTGGACAGGGGCTGGGTGAGCAGTTCTTC
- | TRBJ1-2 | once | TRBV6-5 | CASSSSSGNKAYGYTF | TGTGCCAGCAGTTCTAGCTCAGGAAACAAAGCCTATGGCTACACCTTC
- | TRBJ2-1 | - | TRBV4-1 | CASSLLAQRGIVNEQFF | TGCGCCAGCAGCCTCCTGGCACAGAGGGGGATTGTCAATGAGCAGTTCTTC
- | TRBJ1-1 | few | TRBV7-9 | CASSLGGTANTEAFF | TGTGCCAGCAGCTTAGGTGGTACAGCTAACACTGAAGCTTTCTTT
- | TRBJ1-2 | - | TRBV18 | CASSHIQGKDYGYTF | TGTGCCAGCTCTCACATACAGGGAAAGGACTATGGCTACACCTTC
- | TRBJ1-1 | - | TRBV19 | CASSNRQNTEAFF | TGTGCCAGTAGTAACAGGCAGAACACTGAAGCTTTCTTT
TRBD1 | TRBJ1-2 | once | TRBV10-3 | CAISDPDRGGYGYTF | TGTGCCATCAGTGACCCGGACAGGGGGGGGTATGGCTACACCTTC
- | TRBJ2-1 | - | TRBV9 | CASSVAPARLGNEQFF | TGTGCCAGCAGCGTAGCCCCCGCCCGGCTCGGGAATGAGCAGTTCTTC
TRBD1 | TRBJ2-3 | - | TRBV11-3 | CASSLGQGALTDTQYF | TGTGCCAGCAGCTTAGGCCAGGGGGCTTTAACAGATACGCAGTATTTT
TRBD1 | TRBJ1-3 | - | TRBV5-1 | CASSLGQGTVGNTIYF | TGCGCCAGCAGCTTGGGACAGGGGACGGTCGGAAACACCATATATTTT
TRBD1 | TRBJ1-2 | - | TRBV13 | CASSLGGTGGGTF | TGTGCCAGCAGCTTAGGAGGGACAGGTGGCGGCACCTTC
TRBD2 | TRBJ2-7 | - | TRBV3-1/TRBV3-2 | CASSLTSGNDEQYF | TGTGCCAGCAGCCTGACTAGCGGGAATGACGAGCAGTACTTC
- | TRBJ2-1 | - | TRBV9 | CASSLQARPSSYNEQFF | TGTGCCAGCAGCCTCCAAGCCCGTCCGAGCTCCTACAATGAGCAGTTCTTC
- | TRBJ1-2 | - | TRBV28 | CASRTPRGDYGYTF | TGTGCCAGCAGGACCCCCCGGGGTGACTATGGCTACACCTTC
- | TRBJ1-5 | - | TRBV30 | CAWSAPGSNQPQHF | TGTGCCTGGAGTGCCCCAGGCAGCAATCAGCCCCAGCATTTT
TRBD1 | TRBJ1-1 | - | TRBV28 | CASSDRAGGTEAFF | TGTGCCAGCAGCGACAGGGCCGGAGGCACTGAAGCTTTCTTT
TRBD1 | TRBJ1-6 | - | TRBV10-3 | CAISDRASSYNSPLHF | TGTGCCATCAGCGACAGGGCTAGCTCCTATAATTCACCCCTCCACTTT
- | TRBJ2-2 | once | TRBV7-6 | CARPRARGDSPNTGELFF | TGTGCCAGGCCCCGGGCTCGGGGAGACTCTCCGAACACCGGGGAGCTGTTTTTT
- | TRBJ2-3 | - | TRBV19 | CASSPLTFTGTDTQYF | TGTGCCAGTAGTCCCCTCACGTTCACCGGGACAGATACGCAGTATTTT
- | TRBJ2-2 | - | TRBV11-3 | CASSRDTGELFF | TGTGCCAGCAGCAGGGACACCGGGGAGCTGTTTTTT
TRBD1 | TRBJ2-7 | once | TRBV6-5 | CASSYNGQGTYEQYF | TGTGCCAGCAGTTACAACGGACAGGGGACCTACGAGCAGTACTTC
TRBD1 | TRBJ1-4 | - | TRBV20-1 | CSASKGTGPNEKLFF | TGCAGTGCTAGTAAAGGGACAGGGCCTAATGAAAAACTGTTTTTT
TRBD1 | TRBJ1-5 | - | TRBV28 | CASSSPGQVGGNQPQHF | TGTGCCAGCAGTTCCCCAGGACAGGTGGGGGGCAATCAGCCCCAGCATTTT
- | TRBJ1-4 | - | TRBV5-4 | CASSIGQNPTATKARRLFF | TGTGCCAGCAGCATCGGACAGAACCCCACTGCAACTAAGGCCCGGCGACTGTTTTTT